The rows below give T cell receptor beta chains drawn from one sample of a study of T cells in Graves' hyperthyroidism and ophthalmopathy. TCRdb reprocessed the multiplex PCR reads with MiXCR, giving one entry per CDR3 protein. The sample records about 290,000 distinct CDR3 sequences, roughly 13% being singletons. What was sequenced was blood. These receptors all stem from a woman in her forties with Graves' hyperthyroidism. The CDR3 runs from the conserved cysteine through the conserved F or W. A D gene is named only where the DNA matches it firmly. A row's size may be missing; if present it is once, few, many or a size class.

V	size	D	J	DNA	CDR3
TRBV20-1	many	.	TRBJ2-5	TGCAGTGCTAGAAGGCCTCTCCAACTCCAAGAGACCCAGTACTTC	CSARRPLQLQETQYF
TRBV28	many	.	TRBJ2-7	TGTGCCAGCAGTTCTGGTTTTAGTTGGAACTACGAGCAGTACTTC	CASSSGFSWNYEQYF
TRBV5-1	few	TRBD1	TRBJ1-1	TGCGCCAGCAGCTTCCGGACAGGGCGTTTTACTGAAGCTTTCTTT	CASSFRTGRFTEAFF
TRBV20-1	many	.	TRBJ2-4	TGCAGTGCTAGACCTCGCAGGGTGGTCTCCAAAAACATTCAGTACTTC	CSARPRRVVSKNIQYF
TRBV10-3	few	.	TRBJ2-1	TGTGCCATCAGTGAGCAGGCAGGGGACGATGAGCAGTTCTTC	CAISEQAGDDEQFF
TRBV6-1	many	.	TRBJ2-2	TGTGCCAGCAGGGGGGTTGACACCGGGGAGCTGTTTTTT	CASRGVDTGELFF
TRBV2	many	TRBD1	TRBJ1-5	TGTGCCAGCAGTACCGGGACAGGAAGCTATCAGCCCCAGCATTTT	CASSTGTGSYQPQHF
TRBV29-1	many	TRBD1	TRBJ1-2	TGCAGCGTTGAAGAAGACAGGGCTGCACCTAACTATGGCTACACCTTC	CSVEEDRAAPNYGYTF
TRBV4-1	.	.	TRBJ1-1	TGCGCCAGCAGCCAATTAGGGGTCACTGAAGCTTTCTTT	CASSQLGVTEAFF
TRBV28	many	.	TRBJ2-1	TGTGCCAGCAGACAAGGACTATTTGAGCAGTTCTTC	CASRQGLFEQFF
TRBV2	many	.	TRBJ1-4	TGTGCCAGCGCTTCCGGGACTGATGAAAAACTGTTTTTT	CASASGTDEKLFF
TRBV24-1	many	TRBD2	TRBJ2-5	TGTGCCACGAGTCCCCGAGCGGGAGAGGAGACCCAGTACTTC	CATSPRAGEETQYF
TRBV20-1	.	.	TRBJ2-2	TGCAGTGCTATCAGAGGGACCGGGGAGCTGTTTTTT	CSAIRGTGELFF
TRBV6-2/TRBV6-3	many	.	TRBJ1-1	TGTGCCAGCAGTTACGCGTCGGGAGTAAGAACTGAACACACTGAAGCTTTCTTT	CASSYASGVRTEHTEAFF
TRBV2	many	TRBD2	TRBJ2-1	TGTGCCACTGGAGCCCCGGCTAGCGGGAGTTGGAACAATGAGCAGTTCTTC	CATGAPASGSWNNEQFF
TRBV5-1	many	TRBD1	TRBJ2-7	TGCGCCAGCAGCTCGACAGGGGCGCAGCCTGGAGAGCAGTACTTC	CASSSTGAQPGEQYF
TRBV5-5	many	TRBD2	TRBJ2-7	TGTGCCAGCAGCTTGACTAGCGGGAGTGGGGAGCAGTACTTC	CASSLTSGSGEQYF
TRBV28	few	.	TRBJ2-2	TGTGCCAGCAGTTTATGGGTGGCGGACACCGGGGAGCTGTTTTTT	CASSLWVADTGELFF
TRBV3-1	many	.	TRBJ2-3	TGTGCCAGCAGCCATTCAAGCGGTACGCAGTATTTT	CASSHSSGTQYF
TRBV29-1	many	TRBD2	TRBJ2-3	TGCAGCGTAGAAGCGTTTAGCGGGAGTAAGGATACGCAGTATTTT	CSVEAFSGSKDTQYF
TRBV29-1	few	.	TRBJ2-2	TGCAGCGTTGCAGGGTCTCGTACCGGGGAGCTGTTTTTT	CSVAGSRTGELFF
TRBV19	.	TRBD2	TRBJ2-1	TGTGCCAGTAGTATAATCACGGGAGGGTTGAACAATGAGCAGTTCTTC	CASSIITGGLNNEQFF
TRBV20-1	.	TRBD2	TRBJ2-1	TGCAGTGCTACTTCGACTAGCGGGAGGGCTTACAATGAGCAGTTCTTC	CSATSTSGRAYNEQFF
TRBV3-1	many	TRBD2	TRBJ2-7	TGTGCCAGCGGCTCCCGGGGCGGGACTACCTCGTTTGGGCAGTACTTC	CASGSRGGTTSFGQYF
TRBV5-1	many	.	TRBJ2-1	TGCGCCAGCAGCTTGGAGCCTAGGGGTGAGCAGTTCTTC	CASSLEPRGEQFF
TRBV27	many	.	TRBJ1-4	TGTGCCAGCAGGACCGACGTGGGGGGCGGTGAAAAACTGTTTTTT	CASRTDVGGGEKLFF
TRBV28	many	.	TRBJ2-7	TGTGCCAGCAACCAACTTCCGAGACCCGAGCAGTACTTC	CASNQLPRPEQYF
TRBV3-1	many	TRBD1	TRBJ1-1	TGTGCCAGCAGCCAAGTGGGGACAGGGGGAGGCACTGAAGCTTTCTTT	CASSQVGTGGGTEAFF
TRBV20-1	many	.	TRBJ2-1	TGCAGTGCTATAGTGTACAATGAGCAGTTCTTC	CSAIVYNEQFF
TRBV7-2	.	.	TRBJ2-5	TGTGCCAGCAGCTTTCCGGACGGACAAGAGACCCAGTACTTC	CASSFPDGQETQYF
TRBV5-1	many	.	TRBJ2-5	TGCGCCAGCAGCTTGGAAATTCAGGGTGGAGAGACCCAGTACTTC	CASSLEIQGGETQYF
TRBV5-1	.	.	TRBJ1-1	TGCGCCAGCAGCTTGGGTGTAGGGCGAACTGAAGCTTTCTTT	CASSLGVGRTEAFF
TRBV12-3/TRBV12-4	many	TRBD1	TRBJ2-2	TGTGCCAGCAGTTGGGGACAGGGGTCCGGGGAGCTGTTTTTT	CASSWGQGSGELFF
TRBV5-5	few	.	TRBJ2-3	TGTGCCAGCAGCTTAGCTCGACAGGCCGGCACAGATACGCAGTATTTT	CASSLARQAGTDTQYF
TRBV2	many	.	TRBJ1-5	TGTGCCAGCAGTGCTACAGGGACCTCTCCCCAGCATTTT	CASSATGTSPQHF
TRBV27	many	TRBD1	TRBJ1-4	TGTGCCAGCAAAGACCCGGGACAGGGGACTGAAAAACTGTTTTTT	CASKDPGQGTEKLFF
TRBV5-1	.	.	TRBJ2-5	TGCGCCAGCAGCTCGCGTCCACAAGAGACCCAGTACTTC	CASSSRPQETQYF
TRBV7-6	few	.	TRBJ2-2	TGTGCCAGCAGCTTAGTCCGAGGGCCGAACACCGGGGAGCTGTTTTTT	CASSLVRGPNTGELFF
TRBV10-3	.	.	TRBJ1-5	TGTGCCATCAGTGACTCGAGACCAGACGGGACACTAAATCAGCCCCAGCATTTT	CAISDSRPDGTLNQPQHF
TRBV10-3	many	.	TRBJ2-1	TGTGCCATCGAGGGGACTGGAGAAGGGGAGCAGTTCTTC	CAIEGTGEGEQFF
TRBV10-3	.	TRBD2	TRBJ2-6	TGTGCCATCACCTCGGGGGGGCGCTCCCTCTCTGGGGCCAACGTCCTGACTTTC	CAITSGGRSLSGANVLTF
TRBV27	many	.	TRBJ2-3	TGTGCCAGCAGACGACAGACAGATACGCAGTATTTT	CASRRQTDTQYF
TRBV20-1	many	TRBD1	TRBJ1-1	TGCAGTGCTAGAGCAGGGGGTAGGGAGACTGAAGCTTTCTTT	CSARAGGRETEAFF
TRBV20-1	many	.	TRBJ2-3	TGCAGTGCGGGGAGCCCCACAGATACGCAGTATTTT	CSAGSPTDTQYF
TRBV4-2	few	TRBD2	TRBJ2-7	TGTGCCAGCAGCCAGGGGGGGGGTTTTTGGGACTCCTCCTACGAGCAGTACTTC	CASSQGGGFWDSSYEQYF
TRBV19	few	TRBD2	TRBJ2-4	TGTGCCAGTAGTTGGAGACTAGCGGGAGATCGGGCCAAAAACATTCAGTACTTC	CASSWRLAGDRAKNIQYF
TRBV29-1	.	.	TRBJ2-1	TGCAGCGTTGCGCCTACAGCGATGCACAATGAGCAGTTCTTC	CSVAPTAMHNEQFF
TRBV2	many	.	TRBJ1-1	TGTGCGAGCCTAAATACAGGTCTCGAAGCTTTCTTT	CASLNTGLEAFF
TRBV18	few	.	TRBJ2-4	TGTGCCAGCTCACCCGTGGCGGCGGCAGCCAAAAACATTCAGTACTTC	CASSPVAAAAKNIQYF
TRBV18	.	TRBD2	TRBJ2-4	TGTGCCAGCTCCGCAAGTAGCGGGAGCGGAAACATTCAGTACTTC	CASSASSGSGNIQYF
TRBV5-6	many	.	TRBJ2-1	TGTGCCAGCAGCCCCCTTCGCGATAGCTCCTACAATGAGCAGTTCTTC	CASSPLRDSSYNEQFF
TRBV6-1	few	TRBD1	TRBJ2-4	TGTGCCAGCAGTATAGGACAGGGGTCTTCCAAAAACATTCAGTACTTC	CASSIGQGSSKNIQYF
TRBV27	many	.	TRBJ2-1	TGTGCCAGCACCGAACCGGGGCGAACCAATGAGCAGTTCTTC	CASTEPGRTNEQFF